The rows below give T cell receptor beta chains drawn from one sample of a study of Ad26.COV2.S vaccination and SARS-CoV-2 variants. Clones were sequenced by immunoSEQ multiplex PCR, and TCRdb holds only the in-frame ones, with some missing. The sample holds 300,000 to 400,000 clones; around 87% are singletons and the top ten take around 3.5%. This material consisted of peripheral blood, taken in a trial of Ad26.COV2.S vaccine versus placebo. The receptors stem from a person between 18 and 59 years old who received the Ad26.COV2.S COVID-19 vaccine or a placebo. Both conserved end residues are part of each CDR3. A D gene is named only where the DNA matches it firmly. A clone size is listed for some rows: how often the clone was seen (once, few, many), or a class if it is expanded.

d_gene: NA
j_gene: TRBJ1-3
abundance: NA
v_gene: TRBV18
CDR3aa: CASSPLGSSGNTIYF
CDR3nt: TGTGCCAGCTCCCCACTCGGGTCCTCTGGAAACACCATATATTTT

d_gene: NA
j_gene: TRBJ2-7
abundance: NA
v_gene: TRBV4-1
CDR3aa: CASSQGSLQPYEQYF
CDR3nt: TGCGCCAGCAGCCAAGGTTCCCTCCAACCCTACGAGCAGTACTTC

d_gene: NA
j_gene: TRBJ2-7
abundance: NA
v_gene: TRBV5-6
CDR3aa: CASSLGQGYYEQYF
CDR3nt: TGTGCCAGCAGCTTGGGTCAGGGGTACTACGAGCAGTACTTC

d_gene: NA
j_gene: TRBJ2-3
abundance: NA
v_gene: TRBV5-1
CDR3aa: CASSLGTDYSTDTQYF
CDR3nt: TGCGCCAGCAGCTTGGGGACCGACTATAGCACAGATACGCAGTATTTT

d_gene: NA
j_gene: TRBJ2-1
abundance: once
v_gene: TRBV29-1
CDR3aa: CSVAREENEQFF
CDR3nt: TGCAGCGTAGCCAGGGAAGAGAATGAGCAGTTCTTC

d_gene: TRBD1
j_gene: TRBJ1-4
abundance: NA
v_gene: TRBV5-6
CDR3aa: CASSSAGTAFNEKLFF
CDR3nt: TGTGCCAGCAGCTCGGCCGGGACAGCGTTTAATGAAAAACTGTTTTTT

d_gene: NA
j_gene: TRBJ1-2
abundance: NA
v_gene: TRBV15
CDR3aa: CATSRDLYGYTF
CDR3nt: TGTGCCACCAGCAGAGATCTCTATGGCTACACCTTC

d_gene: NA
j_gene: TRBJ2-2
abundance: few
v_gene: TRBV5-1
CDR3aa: CASSYPAGGNTGELFF
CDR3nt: TGCGCCAGCAGCTACCCCGCTGGGGGGAACACCGGGGAGCTGTTTTTT

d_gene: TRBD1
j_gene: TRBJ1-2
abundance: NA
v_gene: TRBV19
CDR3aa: CASSISYRGDGYGYTF
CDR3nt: TGTGCCAGTAGTATCTCATACAGGGGTGACGGCTATGGCTACACCTTC

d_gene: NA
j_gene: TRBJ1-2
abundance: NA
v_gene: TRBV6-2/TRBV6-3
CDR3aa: CASSSGPTSMLGYTF
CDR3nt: TGTGCCAGCAGTTCGGGACCGACTAGTATGCTTGGCTACACCTTC

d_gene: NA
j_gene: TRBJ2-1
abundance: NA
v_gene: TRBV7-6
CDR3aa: CASSPRGINNEQFF
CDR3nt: TGTGCCAGCAGCCCGCGGGGAATCAATAATGAGCAGTTCTTC

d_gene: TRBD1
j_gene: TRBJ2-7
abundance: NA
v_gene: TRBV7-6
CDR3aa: CASSLQPGQVIHEQYF
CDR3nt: TGTGCCAGCAGCTTACAACCGGGACAGGTGATACACGAGCAGTACTTC

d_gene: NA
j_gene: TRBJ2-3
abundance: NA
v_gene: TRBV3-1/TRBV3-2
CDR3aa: CASSATGTIDTQYF
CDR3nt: TGTGCCAGCAGCGCGACCGGGACGATTGATACGCAGTATTTT

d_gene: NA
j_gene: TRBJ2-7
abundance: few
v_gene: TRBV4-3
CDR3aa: CASSQGRGGSYEQYF
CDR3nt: TGCGCCAGCAGCCAGGGTAGAGGGGGCTCCTACGAGCAGTACTTC

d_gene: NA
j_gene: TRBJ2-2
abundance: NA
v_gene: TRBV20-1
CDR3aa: CSAMDGGELFF
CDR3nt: TGCAGTGCAATGGACGGCGGGGAGCTGTTTTTT

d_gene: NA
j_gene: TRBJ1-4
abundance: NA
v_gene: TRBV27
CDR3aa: CASQGTNEKLFF
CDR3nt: TGTGCCAGCCAGGGGACTAATGAAAAACTGTTTTTT

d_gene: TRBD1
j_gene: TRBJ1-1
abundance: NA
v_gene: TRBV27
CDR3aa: CASSLSTGGTEAFF
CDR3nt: TGTGCCAGCAGTTTATCGACAGGGGGCACTGAAGCTTTCTTT

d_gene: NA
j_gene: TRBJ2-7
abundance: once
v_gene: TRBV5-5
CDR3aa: CASSLVGDEQYF
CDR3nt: TGTGCCAGCAGCTTGGTAGGGGACGAGCAGTACTTC

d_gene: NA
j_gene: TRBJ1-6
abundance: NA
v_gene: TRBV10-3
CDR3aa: CAISESLEASPLHF
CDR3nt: TGTGCCATCAGTGAGTCGTTGGAGGCTTCACCCCTCCACTTT

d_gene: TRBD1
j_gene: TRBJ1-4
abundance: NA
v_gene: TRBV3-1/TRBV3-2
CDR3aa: CASSQSPGGIGNEKLFF
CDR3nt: TGTGCCAGCAGCCAGAGTCCAGGGGGTATAGGTAATGAAAAACTGTTTTTT

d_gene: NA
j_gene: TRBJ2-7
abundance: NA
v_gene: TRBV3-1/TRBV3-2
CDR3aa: CASSQGDTAEQYF
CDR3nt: TGTGCCAGCAGCCAAGGCGACACGGCCGAGCAGTACTTC

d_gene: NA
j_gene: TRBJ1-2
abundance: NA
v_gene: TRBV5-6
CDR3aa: CASSLAGALHPGYTF
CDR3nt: TGTGCCAGCAGCTTGGCAGGGGCGCTGCATCCTGGCTACACCTTC

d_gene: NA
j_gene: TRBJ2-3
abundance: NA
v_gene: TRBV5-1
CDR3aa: CASSFGDPTDTQYF
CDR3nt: TGCGCCAGCAGCTTTGGGGACCCTACAGATACGCAGTATTTT

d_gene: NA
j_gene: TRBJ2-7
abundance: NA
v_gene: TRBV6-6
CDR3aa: CASSYSLGSYEQYF
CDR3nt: TGTGCCAGCAGTTACTCGCTGGGGAGCTACGAGCAGTACTTC

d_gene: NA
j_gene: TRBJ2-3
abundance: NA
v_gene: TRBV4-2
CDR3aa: CASTWGGDTDTQYF
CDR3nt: TGTGCCAGCACCTGGGGGGGCGACACAGATACGCAGTATTTT

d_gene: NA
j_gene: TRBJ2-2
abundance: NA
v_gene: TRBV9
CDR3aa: CASSVAVKGELFF
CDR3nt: TGTGCCAGCAGCGTAGCGGTCAAGGGGGAGCTGTTTTTT

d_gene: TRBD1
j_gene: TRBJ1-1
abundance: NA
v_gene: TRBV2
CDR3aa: CASTTTGAAFF
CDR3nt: TGTGCCAGCACCACGACAGGGGCGGCTTTCTTT

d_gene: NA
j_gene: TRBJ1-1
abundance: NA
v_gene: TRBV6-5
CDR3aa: CASSYSTGTDTEAFF
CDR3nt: TGTGCCAGCAGTTACTCAACGGGGACGGACACTGAAGCTTTCTTT

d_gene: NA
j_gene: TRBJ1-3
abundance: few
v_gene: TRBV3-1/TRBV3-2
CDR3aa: CASTRDTFSGNTIYF
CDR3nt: TGTGCCAGCACCCGGGACACTTTCTCTGGAAACACCATATATTTT

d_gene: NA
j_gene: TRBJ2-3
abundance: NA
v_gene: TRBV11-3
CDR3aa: CASSVEGVQDTQYF
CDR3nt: TGTGCCAGCAGCGTGGAGGGGGTGCAGGATACGCAGTATTTT

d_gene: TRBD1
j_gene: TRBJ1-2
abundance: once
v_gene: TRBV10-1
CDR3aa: CASSTGQPGDGYTF
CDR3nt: TGCGCCAGCAGTACGGGACAGCCGGGGGATGGCTACACCTTC

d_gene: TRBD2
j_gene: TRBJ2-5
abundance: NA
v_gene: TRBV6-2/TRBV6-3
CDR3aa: CASSYSLSVRTSGGLEETQYF
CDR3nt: TGTGCCAGCAGTTACTCGTTATCGGTTCGAACTAGCGGGGGATTAGAAGAGACCCAGTACTTC

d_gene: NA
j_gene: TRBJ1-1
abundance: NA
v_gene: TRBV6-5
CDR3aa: CASSYLDRGNTEAFF
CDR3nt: TGTGCCAGCAGTTACTTGGATAGGGGGAACACTGAAGCTTTCTTT

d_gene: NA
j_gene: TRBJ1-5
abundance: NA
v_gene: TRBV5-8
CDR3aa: CASSSGTTLNQPQHF
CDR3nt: TGTGCCAGCAGCTCCGGGACAACGCTCAATCAGCCCCAGCATTTT

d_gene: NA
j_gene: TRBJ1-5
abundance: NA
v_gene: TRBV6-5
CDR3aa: CASSYSPRRDVPQHF
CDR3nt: TGTGCCAGCAGTTACTCGCCCAGAAGAGATGTGCCCCAGCATTTT

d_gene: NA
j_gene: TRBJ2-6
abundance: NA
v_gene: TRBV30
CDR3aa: CAWSVERAGANVLTF
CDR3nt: TGTGCCTGGAGTGTGGAGCGGGCTGGGGCCAACGTCCTGACTTTC

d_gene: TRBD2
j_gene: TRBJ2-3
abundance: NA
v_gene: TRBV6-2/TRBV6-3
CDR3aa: CASRPPRLAGSGGTQYF
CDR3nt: TGTGCCAGCAGACCTCCGCGACTAGCGGGGAGCGGGGGGACGCAGTATTTT

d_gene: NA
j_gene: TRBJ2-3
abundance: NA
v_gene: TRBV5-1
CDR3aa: CASSPTPGQNTDTQYF
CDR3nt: TGCGCCAGCAGCCCTACGCCCGGGCAGAACACAGATACGCAGTATTTT

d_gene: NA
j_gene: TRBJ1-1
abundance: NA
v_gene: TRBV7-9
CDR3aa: CASSLVGQGNTEAFF
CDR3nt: TGTGCCAGCAGCTTGGTGGGACAAGGGAACACTGAAGCTTTCTTT

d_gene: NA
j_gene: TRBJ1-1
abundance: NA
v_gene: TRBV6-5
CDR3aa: CASSRGGMNTEAFF
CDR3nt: TGTGCCAGCAGTAGAGGGGGAATGAACACTGAAGCTTTCTTT

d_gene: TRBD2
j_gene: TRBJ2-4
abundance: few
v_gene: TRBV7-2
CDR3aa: CASSLAFLAGGVAKNIQYF
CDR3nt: TGTGCCAGCAGCTTAGCGTTCCTAGCGGGGGGAGTAGCCAAAAACATTCAGTACTTC

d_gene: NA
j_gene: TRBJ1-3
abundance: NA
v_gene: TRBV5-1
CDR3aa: CASSKGQIIYF
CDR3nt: TGCGCCAGCAGCAAGGGACAAATCATATATTTT

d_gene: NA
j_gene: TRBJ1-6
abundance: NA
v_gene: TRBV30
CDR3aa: CARRTRENSPLHF
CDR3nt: TGTGCCCGCCGGACAAGGGAAAATTCACCCCTCCACTTT